Listed here are 20 T cell receptor beta chains from one sample, sequenced in a study of blood T cell repertoires in COVID-19 (dated by TCRdb to 2018 to 2020). The receptor library was made with the immunoSEQ multiplex PCR assay. TCRdb retrieved this table from immuneACCESS and kept in-frame rearrangements only. Not all clones are present; in checked studies, unresolved V genes account for under half, and no reason is known for the remainder. The sample records about 120,000 clones, about 74% of which are singletons. 7.9% of the sample is in the top ten clones. The sequenced material came from peripheral blood. These receptor sequences come from a human donor in a cohort sampled during active COVID-19.

The chain links TRBV4-1 to TRBJ1-1; 8 bases are shared with TRBD1. J was trimmed by 6 bases and V by 3 bases; bases with no gene match: 0. The CDR3 spans 12 residues. The germline V gene encodes CDR1 MGHRA and CDR2 YSYEKL. The CDR3 coding sequence is TGCGCCAGCAGCCAGGGACAGGCTGAAGCTTTCTTT. This translates into CASSQGQAEAFF.

The rearrangement links TRBV29-1 to TRBJ1-2, with a weak D call TRBD1 (6 bases). CDR3 size: 14 residues. Germline loops: CDR1 SQVTM, CDR2 ANQGSEA. V lost 6 bases, J lost 2 bases, and 16 bases lay in between. The CDR3 nucleotides are TGCAGCGTCCTACCCCCGCAGGGGAACTATGGCTACACCTTC. Translation: CSVLPPQGNYGYTF.

V gene TRBV5-1 combines with J gene TRBJ1-5; TRBD1 aligns across 10 bases. The germline CDR1 and CDR2 sequences are SGHRS and YFSETQ. The CDR3 covers 15 residues. Germline trimming cut 4 bases from V and 1 base from J; bases unmatched to any gene: 2. The CDR3: CASSPTGGSNQPQHF. CDR3 bases: TGCGCCAGCAGCCCGACAGGGGGCAGCAATCAGCCCCAGCATTTT.

The chain uses TRBV29-1 and TRBJ1-2; 8 bases are shared with TRBD1. After removal of 6 bases from V and 7 bases from J, the junction contained 7 bases not matched to a gene. The germline V gene encodes CDR1 SQVTM and CDR2 ANQGSEA. There are 12 residues in the CDR3. CDR3 nucleotides: TGCAGCGTGACGACAGGGGATACTGGCTACACCTTC. Its protein product is CSVTTGDTGYTF.

V is TRBV27 and J is TRBJ1-4, with D possibly matching TRBD1 (5 bases). The CDR3 loop spans 15 amino acids. Between the trimmed V and J ends, which lost 1 base and 1 base, there was a span of 7 bases. Germline loops: CDR1 MNHEY, CDR2 SMNVEV (reference sequence). Written as DNA, the CDR3 is TGTGCCAGCAGTTTATATACAGGAACTAATGAAAAACTGTTTTTT. The encoded protein is CASSLYTGTNEKLFF.

This sequence joins TRBV19 and TRBJ1-4, with TRBD1 matching over 8 bases. CDR1 and CDR2 from the germline V gene are LNHDA and SQIVND (reference sequence). V trimming: 7 bases; J trimming: 7 bases; junction bases outside the gene matches: 11. CDR3 length: 15 residues. Here the CDR3 reads CASTPLQGAGEKLFF. CDR3 sequence (DNA): TGTGCCAGTACCCCCCTTCAGGGGGCTGGTGAAAAACTGTTTTTT.

The chain recombines TRBV7-3 with TRBJ2-6; D is unresolved. This CDR3 has 14 amino acids. Germline loops: CDR1 SGHTA, CDR2 FQGTGA. V was pared by 5 bases and J by 3 bases, with 8 bases between. CDR3 nucleotides: TGTGCCAGCAGCCAGTATAATGGGGCCAACGTCCTGACTTTC. Amino acid sequence: CASSQYNGANVLTF.

The chain links TRBV6-4 to TRBJ2-3; 9 bases are shared with TRBD2. The CDR3 contains 13 residues. V lost 10 bases to trimming and J lost 2 bases; unmatched junction nucleotides: 4. Germline V lookup: CDR1 MRHNA, CDR2 SNTAGT. The CDR3 spells CATAGGPTDTQYF. Written as DNA, the CDR3 is TGTGCCACGGCGGGGGGGCCCACAGATACGCAGTATTTT.

V and J are TRBV6-6 and TRBJ2-7; D is uncertain. V was pared by 2 bases and J by 5 bases, with 10 bases between. Looked up from germline, CDR1 is MNHNY and CDR2 is SVGAGI (reference sequence). This CDR3 has 13 residues. CDR3 protein: CASSYNNRDEQYF. CDR3 DNA: TGTGCCAGCAGTTACAATAACCGGGACGAGCAGTACTTC.

This clone was seen a few times. The chain employs TRBV4-1 and TRBJ1-4; D uncertain. Germline CDR1 is MGHRA and CDR2 is YSYEKL. V was pared by 6 bases and J by 0 bases, with 8 bases between. This CDR3 is 14 amino acids long. The CDR3 loop reads CASRLSSTNEKLFF. CDR3 nucleotide sequence: TGCGCCAGCAGACTGAGCTCAACTAATGAAAAACTGTTTTTT.

The chain recombines TRBV9 with TRBJ2-2; TRBD2 matches 10 bases. Germline V gene lookup returns CDR1 SGDLS and CDR2 YYNGEE. The CDR3 spans 20 residues. Losses at the gene ends were 4 bases for V and 7 bases for J; bases not matched to a gene: 22. The CDR3 region is CASSWGEVSLAGAQGGELFF. The CDR3 DNA is TGTGCCAGCAGCTGGGGTGAGGTCTCCCTAGCGGGGGCCCAGGGCGGGGAGCTGTTTTTT.

The chain couples TRBV3-1 (or the pseudogene TRBV3-2) to TRBJ2-2; the match to TRBD2 covers 11 bases. Unmatched junction bases numbered 9, after V lost 2 bases and J lost 4 bases. In germline, CDR1 is LGHDT, CDR2 YNNKEL (reference sequence). This CDR3 comprises 18 residues. The CDR3 sequence is CASSQPYATSGSTGELFF. CDR3 DNA sequence: TGTGCCAGCAGCCAACCCTATGCCACTAGCGGGAGCACCGGGGAGCTGTTTTTT.

This clone appeared once. V gene TRBV7-8 combines with J gene TRBJ2-7; D is perhaps TRBD2 (7 bases). This CDR3 has 15 amino acids. V was pared by 3 bases and J by 2 bases, with 14 bases between. Germline V lookup: CDR1 SGHVS, CDR2 FQNEAQ. DNA of the CDR3: TGTGCCAGCAGCTTGGAAGGGGGGGTCGCCTACGAGCAGTACTTC. Its translation is CASSLEGGVAYEQYF. Combining the CDR3 with reference TRBV7-8 and TRBJ2-7 gives the whole variable domain GAGVSQSPRYKVAKRGQDVALRCDPISGHVSLFWYQQALGQGPEFLTYFQNEAQLDKSGLPSDRFFAERPEGSVSTLKIQRTQQEDSAVYLCASSLEGGVAYEQYFGPGTRLTVT.

This chain connects TRBV28 to TRBJ2-7, with 9 bases that match TRBD2. The germline CDR1 and CDR2 sequences are MDHEN and SYDVKM. V shed 6 bases and J 3 bases; nucleotides not matched to a gene: 6. This CDR3 is 14 amino acids long. In DNA, the CDR3 is TGTGCCAGCAGACCGACTAGCGGAGTCTACGAGCAGTACTTC. Translating it yields CASRPTSGVYEQYF.

This chain connects TRBV2 to TRBJ1-6, with 7 positions matching TRBD1. The ends lost 4 bases at V and 9 bases at J; junction bases unmatched: 6. Germline V CDR1 and CDR2: SNHLY, FYNNEI. The CDR3 runs 14 residues. CDR3 bases: TGTGCCAGCAGTGTTGACAGGGCCGGTTCACCCCTCCACTTT. Amino acid sequence: CASSVDRAGSPLHF.

This chain joins TRBV5-1 and TRBJ1-1, with a tentative D call TRBD1 (6 bases). The germline CDR1 and CDR2 sequences are SGHRS and YFSETQ. CDR3 size: 15 residues. Trimming removed 5 bases from V and 0 bases from J, with 14 bases in between. The CDR3 DNA reads TGCGCCAGCAGGAGGGGGTCTCAATTGAACACTGAAGCTTTCTTT. Translating gives CASRRGSQLNTEAFF.

This clone was detected only a few times. V is TRBV11-2 and J is TRBJ1-2, with a tentative D call TRBD1 (6 bases). The length of the CDR3 is 13 residues. Germline-derived CDR1 and CDR2 are SGHAT and FQNNGV. V was trimmed by 1 base and J by 4 bases, leaving 7 bases between them. DNA for the CDR3: TGTGCCAGCAGCTTAGGAGGGGGCTATGGCTACACCTTC. Residues: CASSLGGGYGYTF.

The chain is built from TRBV6-5 and TRBJ1-5; tentative D call: TRBD1 (6 bases). The CDR3 covers 13 residues. Germline V CDR1 and CDR2: MNHEY, SVGAGI. Trimming cost V 11 bases and J 5 bases, with 16 bases left between them. The CDR3 sequence: CAGGSTKHQPQHF. CDR3 coding DNA: TGTGCCGGGGGCTCCACTAAACATCAGCCCCAGCATTTT.

This sequence joins TRBV18 and TRBJ1-1; D is undetermined. Trimming removed 7 bases at V and 1 base at J, with 4 bases between. The CDR3 has 11 amino acids. The germline CDR1 and CDR2 sequences are KGHSH and LQKENI. CDR3 sequence: CASFRNTEAFF. CDR3 bases: TGTGCCAGCTTTAGGAACACTGAAGCTTTCTTT. The full variable domain, completed using reference TRBV18 and TRBJ1-1, is NAGVMQNPRHLVRRRGQEARLRCSPMKGHSHVYWYRQLPEEGLKFMVYLQKENIIDESGMPKERFSAEFPKEGPSILRIQQVVRGDSAAYFCASFRNTEAFFGQGTRLTVV.

The V and J genes are TRBV5-1 and TRBJ1-1; D perhaps matches TRBD1 (6 bases). Trimming removed 4 bases from V and 1 base from J, with 8 bases in between. The CDR3 contains 13 residues. Germline V CDR1 and CDR2: SGHRS, YFSETQ. The CDR3 DNA follows: TGCGCCAGCAGCCCACAGGGGAACACTGAAGCTTTCTTT. Translated, it gives CASSPQGNTEAFF.